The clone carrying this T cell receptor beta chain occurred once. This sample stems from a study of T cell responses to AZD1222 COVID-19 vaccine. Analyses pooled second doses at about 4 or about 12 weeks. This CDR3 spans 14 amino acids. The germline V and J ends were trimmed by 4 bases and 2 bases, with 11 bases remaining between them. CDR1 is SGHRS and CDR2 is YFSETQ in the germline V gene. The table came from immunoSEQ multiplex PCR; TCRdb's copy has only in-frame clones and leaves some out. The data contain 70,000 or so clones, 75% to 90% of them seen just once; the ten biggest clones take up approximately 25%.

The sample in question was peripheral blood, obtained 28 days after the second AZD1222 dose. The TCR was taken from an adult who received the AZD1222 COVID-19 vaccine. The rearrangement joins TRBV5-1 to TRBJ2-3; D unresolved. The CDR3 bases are TGCGCCAGCAGCCCGTTCAGTGCCACAGATACGCAGTATTTT. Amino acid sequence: CASSPFSATDTQYF.